The 28 T cell receptor beta chains listed next were all sequenced from one sample in a study of T cells in localized non-small cell lung cancer. TCRdb keeps only in-frame clones here, not all; method: immunoSEQ multiplex PCR. The data hold under 35,000 clones, with around four fifths observed a single time. The starting material was peripheral blood, obtained before any cancer treatment. The receptors here all came from a male donor older than 55 with stage III squamous cell lung carcinoma.

The V gene is TRBV5-1, the J gene TRBJ2-5, with 8 positions matching TRBD2. The CDR3 extends over 14 amino acids. Trimming at V came to 4 bases and at J to 3 bases, leaving 5 bases not matched to a gene. Germline CDR1 SGHRS, CDR2 YFSETQ. Here the CDR3 reads CASSPGGAEETQYF. The CDR3 DNA is TGCGCCAGCAGCCCCGGGGGGGCCGAAGAGACCCAGTACTTC.

J is TRBJ2-7 and V is TRBV6-5; D is possibly TRBD2 (6 bases). This CDR3 is built from 14 residues. The V and J ends lost 2 bases and 5 bases respectively, with 13 bases between them. The germline CDR1 and CDR2 sequences are MNHEY and SVGAGI. CDR3 region: CASSYGLGGHEQYF. The CDR3 DNA reads TGTGCCAGCAGTTACGGTTTGGGGGGACACGAGCAGTACTTC.

This chain uses TRBV7-9 with TRBJ1-3; D remains unclear. V lost 6 bases and J lost 0, with 6 bases in between. Germline-derived CDR1 and CDR2 are SEHNR and FQNEAQ (reference sequence). CDR3 length equals 13 residues. The CDR3 coding sequence is TGTGCCAGCAGTTTGGACTCTGGAAACACCATATATTTT. It translates to CASSLDSGNTIYF.

The chain combines TRBV28 with TRBJ2-7; TRBD1 aligns across 8 bases. This CDR3 is built from 14 residues. Germline lookup yields CDR1 MDHEN and CDR2 SYDVKM. V was pared by 6 bases and J by 4 bases, with 8 bases of the junction left unmatched. In DNA form, the CDR3 reads TGTGCCAGCAGCACAGACAGGGGCTTGTACGAGCAGTACTTC. This sequence encodes CASSTDRGLYEQYF.

V usage is TRBV7-9 and J usage is TRBJ2-3, with D possibly being TRBD1 or TRBD2 (5 bases each). Between the trimmed V and J ends, which lost 4 bases and 0 bases, there was a span of 17 bases. Per germline, CDR1 SEHNR and CDR2 FQNEAQ (reference sequence). The length of the CDR3 is 17 residues. The CDR3 DNA reads as TGTGCCAGCAGCTCCTATGTGAGGGGACCGAGCACAGATACGCAGTATTTT. Residues: CASSSYVRGPSTDTQYF.

This chain connects TRBV7-9 to TRBJ1-6; the D is unclear. V dropped 3 bases and J dropped 10 bases, with 7 bases sitting between them. CDR3 length equals 12 residues. CDR1 is SEHNR, CDR2 FQNEAQ, per germline (reference sequence). The CDR3 here is CASSFPPSPLHF. The CDR3 DNA is TGTGCCAGCAGCTTCCCTCCGTCACCCCTCCACTTT.

The chain carries TRBV19 and TRBJ2-1, with TRBD2 identical over 7 bases. In germline, CDR1 is LNHDA, CDR2 SQIVND (reference sequence). The V gene end was trimmed by 3 bases and the J gene end by 7 bases; junction bases not matched to a gene: 9. The CDR3 covers 15 residues. CDR3 residues: CASSISSGLRNEQFF. CDR3 sequence (DNA): TGTGCCAGTAGTATCTCTAGCGGTCTACGAAATGAGCAGTTCTTC.

J is TRBJ2-3 and V is TRBV5-1; D is unclear. The CDR3 is made up of 16 amino acids. The V end lost 0 bases, the J end lost 1 base, and 12 bases lay between the germline ends. Germline V gene data show CDR1 as SGHRS and CDR2 as YFSETQ. The CDR3: CASSLVMAGGTDTQYF. CDR3 coding DNA: TGCGCCAGCAGCTTGGTCATGGCCGGCGGCACAGATACGCAGTATTTT.

This clone has only a few counts. The rearrangement joins TRBV28 to TRBJ2-2; no reliable D call. The germline V gene encodes CDR1 MDHEN and CDR2 SYDVKM. The CDR3 is 15 amino acids. V was trimmed by 1 base and J by 4 bases, leaving 10 bases between them. CDR3 sequence (DNA): TGTGCCAGCAGTTTATATACATCCAGCACCGGGGAGCTGTTTTTT. Amino acid sequence: CASSLYTSSTGELFF.

V is TRBV7-3 and J is TRBJ2-1, with a weak D call TRBD1 (5 bases). The CDR3 totals 13 residues. Between the trimmed V and J ends, which lost 0 bases and 7 bases, there was a span of 7 bases. Germline CDR1 reads SGHTA; CDR2 reads FQGTGA. The CDR3 region is CASSLTQGNEQFF. CDR3 DNA sequence: TGTGCCAGCAGCTTAACCCAGGGTAATGAGCAGTTCTTC.

The chain employs TRBV7-9 and TRBJ2-1, with 8 nucleotides matching TRBD2. Germline CDR1 reads SEHNR; CDR2 reads FQNEAQ (reference sequence). V lost 5 bases to trimming and J lost 3 bases; unmatched junction nucleotides: 6. The CDR3 length is 15 residues. The CDR3: CASSLHSGSYNEQFF. DNA for the CDR3: TGTGCCAGCAGCCTCCACAGCGGGAGCTACAATGAGCAGTTCTTC. The complete variable domain, with remaining parts taken from reference TRBV7-9 and TRBJ2-1, reads DTGVSQNPRHKITKRGQNVTFRCDPISEHNRLYWYRQTLGQGPEFLTYFQNEAQLEKSRLLSDRFSAERPKGSFSTLEIQRTEQGDSAMYLCASSLHSGSYNEQFFGPGTRLTVL.

This clone occurred once. The V call is TRBV5-1, the J call TRBJ1-2, with D perhaps matching TRBD1 (6 bases). The V gene's germline CDR1 is SGHRS and CDR2 YFSETQ. The CDR3 is 13 residues long. Trimming removed 5 bases at V and 5 bases at J, with 13 bases between. DNA for the CDR3: TGCGCCAGCAGTTCGGGGGGCGCATATGGCTACACCTTC. Its translation: CASSSGGAYGYTF. Looking up the rest from reference TRBV5-1 and TRBJ1-2 gives the full variable domain: KAGVTQTPRYLIKTRGQQVTLSCSPISGHRSVSWYQQTPGQGLQFLFEYFSETQRNKGNFPGRFSGRQFSNSRSEMNVSTLELGDSALYLCASSSGGAYGYTFGSGTRLTVV.

The chain employs TRBV9 and TRBJ2-3; D is unclear. Trimming cost V 0 bases and J 1 base, with 12 bases left between them. Germline CDR1 and CDR2: SGDLS and YYNGEE. The CDR3 totals 16 residues. The CDR3 reads CASSVEALDGTDTQYF. DNA of the CDR3: TGTGCCAGCAGCGTAGAGGCGCTGGATGGCACAGATACGCAGTATTTT.

The CDR3 DNA reads as TGTGCCAGCATGGCAGGGGAGAACACTGAAGCTTTCTTT. This sequence encodes CASMAGENTEAFF. V gene TRBV6-6 combines with J gene TRBJ1-1, with D tentatively TRBD1 (6 bases). The germline V gene has CDR1 MNHNY and CDR2 SVGAGI (reference sequence). This CDR3 spans 13 amino acids. The V end was cut by 7 bases, the J end by 1 base, with 10 bases between.

V usage is TRBV7-2 and J usage is TRBJ2-2, with D hard to call. V lost 5 bases to trimming and J lost 6 bases, with 10 bases between them. The germline gives CDR1 SGHTA, CDR2 FQGNSA. The CDR3 is 13 amino acids. CDR3 sequence reads: CASSLRRAGELFF. DNA of the CDR3: TGTGCCAGCAGCCTGAGAAGGGCCGGGGAGCTGTTTTTT.

The V and J genes are TRBV7-2 and TRBJ2-1; weak D call: TRBD2 (6 bases). CDR3 size: 15 residues. V lost 0 bases and J 8 bases, leaving 14 bases between the germline ends. Germline assignment: CDR1 SGHTA and CDR2 FQGNSA. CDR3 loop: CASSLAGPRRDEQFF. In nucleotides, the CDR3 is TGTGCCAGCAGCTTAGCGGGACCCCGGAGGGATGAGCAGTTCTTC.

V gene TRBV2 combines with J gene TRBJ2-5, with unresolved D. Germline values: CDR1 SNHLY, CDR2 FYNNEI. V lost 2 bases, J lost 4 bases, and 8 bases lay in between. This CDR3 has 13 amino acids. As DNA, the CDR3 is TGTGCCAGCAGTGAACAGGACCGAGAGACCCAGTACTTC. This translates into CASSEQDRETQYF.

This chain connects TRBV28 to TRBJ1-1; D uncertain. The CDR3 covers 13 residues. Between the trimmed V and J ends, which lost 7 bases and 6 bases, there was a span of 15 bases. Germline loops: CDR1 MDHEN, CDR2 SYDVKM. CDR3 DNA: TGTGCCAGCACTATTTTTGGTGGCCCTGAAGCTTTCTTT. Translating it yields CASTIFGGPEAFF. The variable domain in full, with the rest retrieved from reference TRBV28 and TRBJ1-1, is DVKVTQSSRYLVKRTGEKVFLECVQDMDHENMFWYRQDPGLGLRLIYFSYDVKMKEKGDIPEGYSVSREKKERFSLILESASTNQTSMYLCASTIFGGPEAFFGQGTRLTVV.

The V and J genes are TRBV19 and TRBJ1-1, with 8 bases matching TRBD1. Losses at the gene ends were 3 bases for V and 6 bases for J; bases not matched to a gene: 15. The germline V gene encodes CDR1 LNHDA and CDR2 SQIVND (reference sequence). CDR3 length equals 17 residues. The CDR3: CASSMGSETGAAPEAFF. The CDR3, as DNA: TGTGCCAGTAGTATGGGCTCGGAGACAGGGGCGGCCCCTGAAGCTTTCTTT.

This clone was detected a few times. This chain links TRBV2 with TRBJ2-2; weak D call: TRBD2 (5 bases). The germline V and J ends were trimmed by 5 bases and 2 bases, with 15 bases remaining between them. The CDR3 totals 16 residues. Germline CDR1 and CDR2: SNHLY and FYNNEI. This chain's CDR3 is CASSLLGLLNTGELFF. CDR3 nucleotides: TGTGCCAGCAGTCTACTAGGACTCTTAAACACCGGGGAGCTGTTTTTT.

V is TRBV10-3 and J is TRBJ1-5, with TRBD1 matching over 11 bases. The CDR3 has 14 amino acids. V lost 10 bases, J lost 2 bases, and 4 bases stayed unmatched. The germline CDR1 and CDR2 sequences are ENHRY and SYGVKD. In nucleotides, the CDR3 is TGTGCCAGGACAGGGGGCGAAGGCAATCAGCCCCAGCATTTT. Encoded protein: CARTGGEGNQPQHF.

The chain uses TRBV29-1 and TRBJ1-1; tentatively, D is TRBD1 (5 bases). Per the germline V gene, CDR1 is SQVTM and CDR2 is ANQGSEA. This CDR3 has 11 residues. The CDR3 spells CSTMGGTEAFF. CDR3 bases: TGCAGTACTATGGGGGGCACTGAAGCTTTCTTT. Full variable domain (rest looked up from reference TRBV29-1 and TRBJ1-1): SAVISQKPSRDICQRGTSLTIQCQVDSQVTMMFWYRQQPGQSLTLIATANQGSEATYESGFVIDKFPISRPNLTFSTLTVSNMSPEDSSIYLCSTMGGTEAFFGQGTRLTVV.

This chain connects TRBV5-7 to TRBJ2-7; 9 positions agree with TRBD2. TRBV5-7 is placed among ORFs of uncertain function. The CDR3 runs to 12 residues. V was pared by 6 bases and J by 5 bases, with 3 bases of the junction left unmatched. The CDR3 DNA reads as TGTGCCAGCAATAGCGGGAGTAACGAGCAGTACTTC. This gives the protein CASNSGSNEQYF.

The genes are TRBV9 and TRBJ2-5; 9 nucleotides line up with TRBD1. Germline V gene lookup returns CDR1 SGDLS and CDR2 YYNGEE. The J segment lost 4 bases and the V segment lost 0 bases, leaving 1 base of the junction unmatched. This CDR3 is built from 14 residues. CDR3 loop: CASSVDRGRETQYF. The CDR3 region has the DNA TGTGCCAGCAGCGTAGACAGGGGGCGAGAGACCCAGTACTTC.

The chain carries TRBV6-5 and TRBJ2-1; the D gene could be TRBD1 or TRBD2 (5 bases each). The germline gives CDR1 MNHEY, CDR2 SVGAGI. V lost 2 bases to trimming and J lost 6 bases, with 8 bases between them. CDR3 length: 13 amino acids. The CDR3, as DNA: TGTGCCAGCAGTTACGGGACGATCAATGAGCAGTTCTTC. This encodes CASSYGTINEQFF.

A few counts support this clone. The chain couples TRBV28 to TRBJ1-4; 10 bases are shared with TRBD1. This CDR3 comprises 15 residues. The trim removed 6 bases at V and 6 bases at J, leaving 7 bases unmatched. Germline lookup yields CDR1 MDHEN and CDR2 SYDVKM. The CDR3 nucleotides read TGTGCCAGCAGACAACAGGGGACAGGGGATGAAAAACTGTTTTTT. Amino acids: CASRQQGTGDEKLFF.

This chain links TRBV30 with TRBJ1-3, with D possibly being TRBD1 (6 bases). This CDR3 is 12 amino acids long. Germline V CDR1 and CDR2: GTSNPN, SVGIG (reference sequence). V lost 6 bases, J lost 4 bases, and 10 bases lay in between. The CDR3 coding sequence is TGTGCCTGTGACAGGAAGGGAAACACCATATATTTT. Its translation: CACDRKGNTIYF.

The chain uses TRBV19 and TRBJ1-2; D not resolved. Germline loops: CDR1 LNHDA, CDR2 SQIVND (reference sequence). The CDR3 extends over 13 amino acids. V lost 2 bases and J lost 4, with 8 bases in between. The CDR3 nucleotides read TGTGCCAGTAGTATACAGGCAGCCTATGGCTACACCTTC. This gives the protein CASSIQAAYGYTF.